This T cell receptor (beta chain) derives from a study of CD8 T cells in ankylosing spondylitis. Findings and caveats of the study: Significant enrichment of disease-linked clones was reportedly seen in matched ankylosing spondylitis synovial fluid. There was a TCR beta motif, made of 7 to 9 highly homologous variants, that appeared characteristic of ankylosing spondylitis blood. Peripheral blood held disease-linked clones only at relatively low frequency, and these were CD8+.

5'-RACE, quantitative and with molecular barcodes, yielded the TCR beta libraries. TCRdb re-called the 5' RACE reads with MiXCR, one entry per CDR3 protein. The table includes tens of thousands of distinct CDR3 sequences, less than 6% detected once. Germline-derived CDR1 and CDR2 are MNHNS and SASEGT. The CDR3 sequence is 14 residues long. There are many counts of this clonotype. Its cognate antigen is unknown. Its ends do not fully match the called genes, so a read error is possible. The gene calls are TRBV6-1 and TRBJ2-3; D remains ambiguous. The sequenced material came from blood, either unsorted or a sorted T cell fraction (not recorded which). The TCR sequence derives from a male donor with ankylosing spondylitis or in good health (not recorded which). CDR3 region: CASNEGRDTDTQYF. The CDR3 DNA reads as TGTGCCAGCAATGAAGGAAGGGACACAGATACGCAGTATTTT.